Shown below are 18 T cell receptor beta chains from a single sample sequenced in a study of shared clonotypes between healthy human individuals. Profiled with immunoSEQ multiplex PCR; TCRdb holds only in-frame clones, not every one. This sample has about 2.3 million clones, with under 95% found just once. The sample was naive CD4+ T cells from PBMCs. Subset denoted: CD45RA+ positively selected. The receptor set was obtained from a man aged 18 to 30 in good health. Some clones in this sample may be carry-over from other donors' samples.

For this clone: Within the sample, other DNA sequences also encode this same CDR3. This chain joins TRBV11-3 and TRBJ2-2; D ambiguous. The CDR3 runs to 12 residues. The germline CDR1 and CDR2 sequences are SGHNT and YENEEA. Deletions cut 5 bases from V and 2 bases from J, with 3 bases between. CDR3 sequence reads: CASSPNTGELFF. The CDR3, as DNA: TGTGCCAGCAGCCCTAACACCGGGGAGCTGTTTTTT.

The V gene is TRBV7-9, the J gene TRBJ1-2, with TRBD1 matching 10 bases. The germline gives CDR1 SEHNR, CDR2 FQNEAQ (reference sequence). V trimming: 4 bases; J trimming: 3 bases; junction bases outside the gene matches: 11. This CDR3 contains 17 residues. CDR3 in DNA: TGTGCCAGCAGCTCGCCATCCGGGACAGGGGACGACTATGGCTACACCTTC. It specifies CASSSPSGTGDDYGYTF.

This clone was seen only a few times. V and J are TRBV5-1 and TRBJ1-2; 10 nucleotides line up with TRBD1. With V trimmed by 4 bases and J by 5 bases, 2 bases remained unmatched. The CDR3 totals 13 residues. The germline V gene has CDR1 SGHRS and CDR2 YFSETQ. CDR3 nucleotides: TGCGCCAGCAGCCAGGGACAGGGGTATGGCTACACCTTC. Amino acid sequence: CASSQGQGYGYTF.

The chain employs TRBV27 and TRBJ2-7; 7 nucleotides align to TRBD1. Germline trimming cut 2 bases from V and 2 bases from J; bases unmatched to any gene: 6. Germline CDR1 MNHEY, CDR2 SMNVEV (reference sequence). There are 15 residues in the CDR3. The CDR3 here is CASSLIWTGPYEQYF. The CDR3 bases are TGTGCCAGCAGTTTAATCTGGACAGGCCCCTACGAGCAGTACTTC.

V gene TRBV28 combines with J gene TRBJ1-5; 8 bases map to TRBD1. CDR3 length: 16 amino acids. Germline loops: CDR1 MDHEN, CDR2 SYDVKM. The V and J ends lost 5 bases and 6 bases, in that order; junction bases with no gene match: 12. This CDR3 reads CASSPLTGDVGQPQHF. CDR3 nucleotide sequence: TGTGCCAGCAGTCCCTTGACAGGGGACGTCGGTCAGCCCCAGCATTTT.

This clone was seen a few times. This chain uses TRBV29-1 with TRBJ1-1; TRBD1 matches 8 bases. This CDR3 is 11 amino acids long. The germline V gene encodes CDR1 SQVTM and CDR2 ANQGSEA. The V and J ends lost 6 bases and 4 bases, in that order; junction bases with no gene match: 1. CDR3 sequence reads: CSVTGATEAFF. CDR3 DNA: TGCAGCGTGACAGGGGCCACTGAAGCTTTCTTT.

This chain joins TRBV19 and TRBJ2-2; 7 nucleotides align to TRBD2. CDR1 and CDR2 (germline): LNHDA, SQIVND (reference sequence). V trimming: 7 bases; J trimming: 3 bases; junction bases outside the gene matches: 11. The CDR3 is 16 amino acids. The CDR3 sequence: CASTPVGSGDTGELFF. CDR3 coding DNA: TGTGCCAGTACCCCAGTTGGGAGCGGGGACACCGGGGAGCTGTTTTTT.

This sequence joins TRBV9 and TRBJ2-5; no definite D call. Deletions cut 0 bases from V and 1 base from J, with 7 bases between. CDR1 and CDR2 (germline): SGDLS, YYNGEE. The CDR3 contains 14 residues. CDR3 bases: TGTGCCAGCAGCGTAGGGCACATCCAAGAGACCCAGTACTTC. Amino acids: CASSVGHIQETQYF.

The chain carries TRBV19 and TRBJ2-5; 14 nucleotides align to TRBD2. Germline CDR1 and CDR2: LNHDA and SQIVND (reference sequence). Germline trimming cut 8 bases from V and 5 bases from J; bases unmatched to any gene: 10. The length of the CDR3 is 16 residues. The CDR3 coding sequence is TGTGCCAGTCGAAACCCGGGACTAGCGGGAGTTGAGACCCAGTACTTC. It is translated as CASRNPGLAGVETQYF.

The count of this clone is one. The V and J genes are TRBV18 and TRBJ1-1; tentative D call: TRBD1 (5 bases). Germline values: CDR1 KGHSH, CDR2 LQKENI. CDR3 length equals 15 residues. V shed 0 bases and J shed 3 bases, with 11 bases lying between them. CDR3 sequence reads: CASSPPSGGYTEAFF. CDR3 coding DNA: TGTGCCAGCTCACCACCGTCGGGGGGTTACACTGAAGCTTTCTTT.

A word on this clone: Additional DNA sequences in this sample encode the identical CDR3. The rearrangement links TRBV28 to TRBJ2-5; TRBD1 might be the D (5 bases). This CDR3 region has 14 residues. Germline CDR1 and CDR2: MDHEN and SYDVKM. V dropped 1 base and J dropped 2 bases, with 8 bases sitting between them. In DNA, the CDR3 is TGTGCCAGCAGTTTATCCAGGGCGCAAGAGACCCAGTACTTC. Translation gives CASSLSRAQETQYF.

The V call is TRBV18, the J call TRBJ2-3; no firm D call. With 0 bases removed from V and 6 bases from J, the gap between germline ends came to 4 bases. Germline CDR1 reads KGHSH; CDR2 reads LQKENI. The CDR3 loop spans 12 amino acids. CDR3 loop: CASSPPVDTQYF. In DNA form, the CDR3 reads TGTGCCAGCTCACCACCGGTGGATACGCAGTATTTT.

This chain uses TRBV5-4 with TRBJ2-5; 8 bases fit TRBD2. CDR1 and CDR2 from the germline V gene are SGHNT and YYREEE (reference sequence). Trimming at V came to 3 bases and at J to 5 bases, leaving 15 bases not matched to a gene. This CDR3 is built from 17 residues. This CDR3 reads CASSSVSGAPAGETQYF. In nucleotides, the CDR3 is TGTGCCAGCAGCTCCGTTAGCGGGGCCCCGGCGGGGGAGACCCAGTACTTC.

The chain links TRBV19 to TRBJ2-7; D is perhaps TRBD2 (5 bases). Trimming took 6 bases from V and 3 from J, leaving 18 bases between them. This CDR3 has 15 amino acids. Germline V gene sequence: CDR1 LNHDA, CDR2 SQIVND (reference sequence). The DNA of the CDR3 is TGTGCCAGTAGCCGCTCGTACCTAGCACGCTACGAGCAGTACTTC. Translation gives CASSRSYLARYEQYF.

V is TRBV5-1 and J is TRBJ1-2, with D unresolved. Looked up from germline, CDR1 is SGHRS and CDR2 is YFSETQ. The CDR3 sequence is 16 residues long. V lost 4 bases and J lost 3, with 19 bases in between. The CDR3: CASSPRADVSYYGYTF. The CDR3 coding sequence is TGCGCCAGCAGCCCGAGGGCGGACGTCTCTTACTATGGCTACACCTTC.

The rearrangement uses TRBV7-3 and TRBJ1-2; D remains unclear. Deletions cut 1 base from V and 8 bases from J, with 11 bases between. CDR1 and CDR2 from the germline V gene are SGHTA and FQGTGA. The length of the CDR3 is 13 residues. CDR3 region: CASSLRSGWGYTF. CDR3 DNA sequence: TGTGCCAGCAGCTTAAGGTCCGGGTGGGGCTACACCTTC.

The chain uses TRBV5-1 and TRBJ2-1, with 8 bases aligning to TRBD2. Germline V gene sequence: CDR1 SGHRS, CDR2 YFSETQ. After removal of 6 bases from V and 5 bases from J, the junction contained 10 bases not matched to a gene. This CDR3 contains 15 residues. The DNA for the CDR3 is TGCGCCAGCACCCCCGGGACTAGTAGCGACAATGAGCAGTTCTTC. Encoded protein: CASTPGTSSDNEQFF. The whole variable domain, remainder taken from reference TRBV5-1 and TRBJ2-1, is KAGVTQTPRYLIKTRGQQVTLSCSPISGHRSVSWYQQTPGQGLQFLFEYFSETQRNKGNFPGRFSGRQFSNSRSEMNVSTLELGDSALYLCASTPGTSSDNEQFFGPGTRLTVL.

CDR3 in amino acids: CASSVAPGGPNEQFF. The CDR3 DNA sequence: TGTGCCAGCAGCGTAGCTCCGGGAGGGCCGAATGAGCAGTTCTTC. The J gene is TRBJ2-1, the V gene TRBV9, with TRBD2 identical over 8 bases. CDR3 size: 15 residues. In germline, CDR1 is SGDLS, CDR2 YYNGEE. The junction had 6 bases not matched to a gene; V was cut back by 0 bases and J by 7 bases.